A selection of T cell receptor beta chains follows, all from one sample in a study of Ad26.COV2.S vaccination and SARS-CoV-2 variants. Clones were read by immunoSEQ multiplex PCR, and TCRdb kept only the in-frame ones, dropping some. The table records about 430,000 clones, about nine tenths of them present only once. This sample comprised peripheral blood, obtained in a trial of Ad26.COV2.S vaccine versus placebo. The receptor source for this set is a person between 18 and 65 years old who received the Ad26.COV2.S COVID-19 vaccine or a placebo. Both conserved end residues are part of each CDR3. Fields, in order: V gene, D gene, clone size, J gene, CDR3 DNA, CDR3 protein. D genes are given only for firm matches. Clone size is stated in some rows and not others, as once, few, many or a class when expanded.

v_call: TRBV15
d_call: -
clone_size: once
j_call: TRBJ2-1
cdr3_nt: TGTGCCACCAGCGCCGGACTTGACCCCGCCAATGAGCAGTTCTTC
cdr3_aa: CATSAGLDPANEQFF

v_call: TRBV11-1
d_call: -
clone_size: -
j_call: TRBJ2-1
cdr3_nt: TGTGCCAGCAGCTTAGTTAGCCAGGTATTGAATGAGCAGTTCTTC
cdr3_aa: CASSLVSQVLNEQFF

v_call: TRBV29-1
d_call: TRBD1
clone_size: -
j_call: TRBJ2-7
cdr3_nt: TGCAGCGTTGTCGACAGGGACTCCTACGAGCAGTACTTC
cdr3_aa: CSVVDRDSYEQYF

v_call: TRBV7-2
d_call: -
clone_size: -
j_call: TRBJ1-1
cdr3_nt: TGTGCCAGCAGCTTACGAGGCGACGGCACTGAAGCTTTCTTT
cdr3_aa: CASSLRGDGTEAFF

v_call: TRBV28
d_call: -
clone_size: -
j_call: TRBJ1-6
cdr3_nt: TGTGCCAGTTGGGTTTTTAATTCACCCCTCCACTTT
cdr3_aa: CASWVFNSPLHF

v_call: TRBV4-3
d_call: -
clone_size: -
j_call: TRBJ2-1
cdr3_nt: TGCGCCAGCAGCGAATTTACCTACAATGAGCAGTTCTTC
cdr3_aa: CASSEFTYNEQFF

v_call: TRBV7-2
d_call: -
clone_size: -
j_call: TRBJ1-4
cdr3_nt: TGTGCCAGCAGCCTGGGGACGGCTAATGAAAAACTGTTTTTT
cdr3_aa: CASSLGTANEKLFF

v_call: TRBV30
d_call: -
clone_size: -
j_call: TRBJ1-1
cdr3_nt: TGTGCCTGGAGTGTAAGAGGGGGTCAGGGGTTGAACACTGAAGCTTTCTTT
cdr3_aa: CAWSVRGGQGLNTEAFF

v_call: TRBV30
d_call: -
clone_size: -
j_call: TRBJ2-1
cdr3_nt: TGTGCCTGGAGTGCGGGAGTAACGGATGAGCAGTTCTTC
cdr3_aa: CAWSAGVTDEQFF

v_call: TRBV30
d_call: -
clone_size: -
j_call: TRBJ1-6
cdr3_nt: TGTGCCTGGACTCCCGCCAGGGGAAATTCACCCCTCCACTTT
cdr3_aa: CAWTPARGNSPLHF

v_call: TRBV6-6
d_call: -
clone_size: -
j_call: TRBJ2-1
cdr3_nt: TGTGCCAGCAGTTACTCGAGGGGGAATTCCTACAATGAGCAGTTCTTC
cdr3_aa: CASSYSRGNSYNEQFF

v_call: TRBV19
d_call: TRBD2
clone_size: -
j_call: TRBJ2-7
cdr3_nt: TGTGCCAGTAGGTCCCGGACTAGCGGGAGTAAGGGCGAGCAGTACTTC
cdr3_aa: CASRSRTSGSKGEQYF

v_call: TRBV19
d_call: -
clone_size: -
j_call: TRBJ1-1
cdr3_nt: TGTGCCAGTAGTAAAAGGACAGCCCGGGGCACTGAAGCTTTCTTT
cdr3_aa: CASSKRTARGTEAFF

v_call: TRBV11-2
d_call: TRBD1
clone_size: -
j_call: TRBJ2-5
cdr3_nt: TGTGCCAGCAGCCGCCGGGACAGCCAAGAGACCCAGTACTTC
cdr3_aa: CASSRRDSQETQYF

v_call: TRBV19
d_call: -
clone_size: -
j_call: TRBJ1-3
cdr3_nt: TGTGCCAGTAGTATAGTCGTTGACACACTCTTATCTGGAAACACCATATATTTT
cdr3_aa: CASSIVVDTLLSGNTIYF

v_call: TRBV2
d_call: -
clone_size: -
j_call: TRBJ1-5
cdr3_nt: TGTGCCAGCAGCTTAGACCAGGCCCGGCTCCAGCATTTT
cdr3_aa: CASSLDQARLQHF

v_call: TRBV4-3
d_call: TRBD2
clone_size: -
j_call: TRBJ2-3
cdr3_nt: TGCGCCAGCAGCGAGCTAGCGGGAGGGCATTATACGCAGTATTTT
cdr3_aa: CASSELAGGHYTQYF

v_call: TRBV18
d_call: -
clone_size: -
j_call: TRBJ2-5
cdr3_nt: TGTGCCAGCTCACCACCTGAGTACCAAGAGACCCAGTACTTC
cdr3_aa: CASSPPEYQETQYF

v_call: TRBV9
d_call: -
clone_size: -
j_call: TRBJ2-3
cdr3_nt: TGTGCCAGCAGCGTAGGGGTAGCGTCCGACACAGATACGCAGTATTTT
cdr3_aa: CASSVGVASDTDTQYF

v_call: TRBV19
d_call: -
clone_size: -
j_call: TRBJ2-1
cdr3_nt: TGTGCCACAAAGTTGGGACTCCTTAGCGGAAGTGAGCAGTTCTTC
cdr3_aa: CATKLGLLSGSEQFF

v_call: TRBV4-3
d_call: TRBD1
clone_size: -
j_call: TRBJ1-3
cdr3_nt: TGCGCCAGCAGCCAAGATTTCTGGGACAGGGGAGCTGGAAACACCATATATTTT
cdr3_aa: CASSQDFWDRGAGNTIYF

v_call: TRBV7-9
d_call: TRBD1
clone_size: -
j_call: TRBJ1-5
cdr3_nt: TGTGCCAGCAGCTTAGACAGGGGGGTTTTGGATCAGCCCCAGCATTTT
cdr3_aa: CASSLDRGVLDQPQHF

v_call: TRBV19
d_call: -
clone_size: -
j_call: TRBJ2-2
cdr3_nt: TGTGCCAGTTTGACAGGGAACACCGGGGAGCTGTTTTTT
cdr3_aa: CASLTGNTGELFF

v_call: TRBV7-2
d_call: -
clone_size: -
j_call: TRBJ1-2
cdr3_nt: TGTGCCAGCAGCCTAATTTTCGCAGGGGAGGGTGGCTACACCTTC
cdr3_aa: CASSLIFAGEGGYTF

v_call: TRBV5-1
d_call: TRBD1
clone_size: -
j_call: TRBJ2-7
cdr3_nt: TGCGCCAGCAGTCATGATTGGACAGGGAGCTCCTACGAGCAGTACTTC
cdr3_aa: CASSHDWTGSSYEQYF

v_call: TRBV30
d_call: -
clone_size: -
j_call: TRBJ2-3
cdr3_nt: TGTGCCTGGAGTTTAGGAGGGAGCGGCACAGATACGCAGTATTTT
cdr3_aa: CAWSLGGSGTDTQYF

v_call: TRBV4-3
d_call: TRBD1
clone_size: -
j_call: TRBJ2-5
cdr3_nt: TGCGCCAGCAGCCCGGGGACAGTAGAGACCCAGTACTTC
cdr3_aa: CASSPGTVETQYF

v_call: TRBV13
d_call: TRBD1
clone_size: -
j_call: TRBJ2-4
cdr3_nt: TGTGCCAGCAGCCCGGACAGGGCGGGTGACATTCAGTACTTC
cdr3_aa: CASSPDRAGDIQYF

v_call: TRBV7-2
d_call: TRBD2
clone_size: -
j_call: TRBJ2-1
cdr3_nt: TGTGCCAGCAGACCGACTAGCGGGAGAGGGGGTGAGCAGTTCTTC
cdr3_aa: CASRPTSGRGGEQFF

v_call: TRBV2
d_call: TRBD2
clone_size: once
j_call: TRBJ2-1
cdr3_nt: TGTGCCAGCAAACGGGAACTAGCGTACAATGAGCAGTTCTTC
cdr3_aa: CASKRELAYNEQFF

v_call: TRBV30
d_call: -
clone_size: -
j_call: TRBJ2-7
cdr3_nt: TGTGCCTGGAGTCGGAAACAGGCGTACGAGCAGTACTTC
cdr3_aa: CAWSRKQAYEQYF

v_call: TRBV6-6
d_call: -
clone_size: -
j_call: TRBJ1-6
cdr3_nt: TGTGCCAGCAGTCTACTTGGGGGGGCTAATAATTCACCCCTCCACTTT
cdr3_aa: CASSLLGGANNSPLHF

v_call: TRBV30
d_call: TRBD1
clone_size: -
j_call: TRBJ1-6
cdr3_nt: TGTGCCTGGAGTGTCTACAGGGGGCTAGGAAATTCACCCCTCCACTTT
cdr3_aa: CAWSVYRGLGNSPLHF

v_call: TRBV4-1
d_call: TRBD1
clone_size: -
j_call: TRBJ1-3
cdr3_nt: TGCGCCAGCAGCCAAGATCCCGGACAGGGAGGAAACACCATATATTTT
cdr3_aa: CASSQDPGQGGNTIYF

v_call: TRBV7-9
d_call: -
clone_size: -
j_call: TRBJ1-6
cdr3_nt: TGTGCCAGCAGCTTGACAGACAATTCACCCCTCCACTTT
cdr3_aa: CASSLTDNSPLHF

v_call: TRBV6-2/TRBV6-3
d_call: TRBD1
clone_size: -
j_call: TRBJ2-2
cdr3_nt: TGTGCCAGCAGTTCGGGACAGGACAACTGGAACACCGGGGAGCTGTTTTTT
cdr3_aa: CASSSGQDNWNTGELFF

v_call: TRBV6-5
d_call: -
clone_size: -
j_call: TRBJ2-5
cdr3_nt: TGTGCCAGCAGTTGGGAGAGTACCCAGTACTTC
cdr3_aa: CASSWESTQYF

v_call: TRBV9
d_call: -
clone_size: -
j_call: TRBJ2-4
cdr3_nt: TGTGCCAGCAGCAAGACAATAGCCAAAAACATTCAGTACTTC
cdr3_aa: CASSKTIAKNIQYF

v_call: TRBV3-1/TRBV3-2
d_call: -
clone_size: -
j_call: TRBJ2-3
cdr3_nt: TGTGCCAGCAGCCAAGGAACGGGGAAATGGGGAGATACGCAGTATTTT
cdr3_aa: CASSQGTGKWGDTQYF

v_call: TRBV4-3
d_call: -
clone_size: -
j_call: TRBJ2-3
cdr3_nt: TGCGCCAGCAGCCAGGGGCTAGGGGGTAGCACAGATACGCAGTATTTT
cdr3_aa: CASSQGLGGSTDTQYF

v_call: TRBV29-1
d_call: TRBD1
clone_size: -
j_call: TRBJ2-1
cdr3_nt: TGCAGCGTTGAGGGGACAGAATACAATGAGCAGTTCTTC
cdr3_aa: CSVEGTEYNEQFF

v_call: TRBV30
d_call: -
clone_size: -
j_call: TRBJ1-5
cdr3_nt: TGTGCCTGGAGTGTGGGTCAGGGAGAACAGCCCCAGCATTTT
cdr3_aa: CAWSVGQGEQPQHF

v_call: TRBV27
d_call: -
clone_size: once
j_call: TRBJ2-7
cdr3_nt: TGTGCCAGCAGGGGTCTAACCTACGAGCAGTACTTC
cdr3_aa: CASRGLTYEQYF

v_call: TRBV5-1
d_call: -
clone_size: -
j_call: TRBJ2-7
cdr3_nt: TGCGCCAGCAGCCCTTTTCAGGCTAGCTCCTACGAGCAGTACTTC
cdr3_aa: CASSPFQASSYEQYF

v_call: TRBV7-2
d_call: TRBD2
clone_size: -
j_call: TRBJ2-2
cdr3_nt: TGTGCCAGCAGCCGGGCTAGCGGGAGAAGCACCGGGGAGCTGTTTTTT
cdr3_aa: CASSRASGRSTGELFF